A single sample is the source of the 23 T cell receptor beta chains below, sequenced in a study of blood T cell repertoires in COVID-19. TCRdb's copy holds only in-frame clones and misses some; the assay was immunoSEQ multiplex PCR. The data hold roughly 120,000 clones, with roughly 83% observed a single time. The sample comprised peripheral blood. Source of these receptors: a man in his thirties or forties with acute or convalescent COVID-19.

This chain links TRBV5-4 with TRBJ1-1, with D possibly matching TRBD1 (6 bases). V was shortened by 4 bases and J by 7 bases, with 14 bases between the two germline ends. This CDR3 region has 13 residues. Germline CDR1 SGHNT, CDR2 YYREEE (reference sequence). CDR3 bases: TGTGCCAGCAGCCCGGACAGCAGGAATGAAGCTTTCTTT. Protein product: CASSPDSRNEAFF.

The chain uses TRBV6-5 and TRBJ1-5; D possibly corresponds to TRBD1 (5 bases). From germline, CDR1 is MNHEY and CDR2 SVGAGI. The length of the CDR3 is 14 residues. The germline V and J ends were trimmed by 6 bases and 7 bases, with 16 bases remaining between them. Here the CDR3 reads CASSLRGGEQPQHF. The CDR3, as DNA: TGTGCCAGCAGCCTACGGGGCGGGGAACAGCCCCAGCATTTT.

The J gene is TRBJ2-5, the V gene TRBV11-2; D unresolved. V lost 1 base, J lost 7 bases, and 16 bases lay in between. This CDR3 is built from 15 residues. CDR1 is SGHAT and CDR2 is FQNNGV in the germline V gene. The CDR3 spells CASSLGDFESGTQYF. CDR3 sequence (DNA): TGTGCCAGCAGCTTAGGTGATTTTGAGTCTGGGACCCAGTACTTC.

J is TRBJ2-5 and V is TRBV6-2 or TRBV6-3; 8 bases fit TRBD2. Germline V gives CDR1 MNHEY, CDR2 SVGEGT. The CDR3 contains 15 residues. J gave up 1 base and V 4 bases, and 5 bases lay outside the gene matches. The CDR3 DNA reads as TGTGCCAGCAGTTCCCCCGGGACTAGCCAAGAGACCCAGTACTTC. Protein: CASSSPGTSQETQYF.

The CDR3 coding sequence is TGTGCCAGCAGACTGACAGGGGGCGGCAATCAGCCCCAGCATTTT. Amino acid sequence: CASRLTGGGNQPQHF. The chain links TRBV5-5 to TRBJ1-5; 10 bases fit TRBD1. The CDR3 has 15 residues. Germline V gives CDR1 SGHKS, CDR2 YYEKEE (reference sequence). V shed 5 bases and J 2 bases; nucleotides not matched to a gene: 4.

The rearrangement links TRBV4-3 to TRBJ1-6, with D possibly matching TRBD1 (5 bases). Trimming cost V 0 bases and J 2 bases, with 11 bases left between them. CDR3 length: 17 residues. Per the germline V gene, CDR1 is LGHNA and CDR2 is YSLEER. The CDR3 here is CASSQDSTEAYNSPLHF. CDR3 coding DNA: TGCGCCAGCAGCCAAGATTCGACAGAGGCCTATAATTCACCCCTCCACTTT.

J is TRBJ1-2 and V is TRBV2, with D uncertain. The germline V gene has CDR1 SNHLY and CDR2 FYNNEI. Trimming removed 1 base at V and 8 bases at J, with 11 bases between. CDR3 size: 13 residues. DNA for the CDR3: TGTGCCAGCAGTGAAGTCTCCAGGAACGGCTACACCTTC. This translates into CASSEVSRNGYTF.

This chain links TRBV11-1 with TRBJ2-3; TRBD2 matches 7 bases. The germline gives CDR1 SGHAT, CDR2 FQDESV (reference sequence). The CDR3 totals 16 residues. Trimming removed 0 bases from V and 6 bases from J; junction bases left unmatched: 9. CDR3 nucleotide sequence: TGTGCCAGCAGCTTAGCTATAGCTAGCGGTCAGGATACGCAGTATTTT. This codes for CASSLAIASGQDTQYF.

The table lists this clone with a few counts. The V call is TRBV9, the J call TRBJ1-3, with 7 bases fitting TRBD1. Germline V gives CDR1 SGDLS, CDR2 YYNGEE. This CDR3 is 15 amino acids long. Germline trimming cut 4 bases from V and 0 bases from J; bases unmatched to any gene: 4. Here the CDR3 reads CASSIGTVSGNTIYF. As DNA, the CDR3 is TGTGCCAGCAGCATCGGGACAGTCTCTGGAAACACCATATATTTT.

The CDR3 is CASSQSYGTGLRETQYF. DNA for the CDR3: TGTGCCAGCAGCCAGAGTTACGGGACAGGCTTAAGAGAGACCCAGTACTTC. The rearrangement links TRBV3-1 (or the pseudogene TRBV3-2) to TRBJ2-5; 8 bases are shared with TRBD1. CDR3 size: 17 residues. With 3 bases clipped from V and 4 bases from J, the junction kept 13 bases outside the gene matches. CDR1 LGHDT and CDR2 YNNKEL come from the germline V gene (reference sequence).

This clone occurred a few times. The chain joins TRBV24-1 to TRBJ2-1, with 12 bases fitting TRBD2. The CDR3 runs 18 residues. CDR1 is KGHDR, CDR2 SFDVKD, per germline. J gave up 8 bases and V 2 bases, and 12 bases lay outside the gene matches. The CDR3 sequence: CATSDSPRASGGVDEQFF. CDR3 bases: TGTGCCACCAGTGATTCCCCCCGGGCTAGCGGGGGGGTGGATGAGCAGTTCTTC.

The rearrangement links TRBV27 to TRBJ1-2; maybe TRBD1 (6 bases). CDR1 MNHEY and CDR2 SMNVEV come from the germline V gene (reference sequence). V was trimmed by 5 bases and J by 8 bases, leaving 21 bases between them. The CDR3 sequence is 15 residues long. The CDR3 DNA reads as TGTGCCAGCAGTCACACCGGGACACTCCTGGAGGGCTACACCTTC. Translating it yields CASSHTGTLLEGYTF.

The genes are TRBV5-1 and TRBJ1-6; TRBD1 matches at 7 bases. With 5 bases clipped from V and 5 bases from J, the junction kept 4 bases outside the gene matches. The CDR3 has 14 amino acids. Germline loops: CDR1 SGHRS, CDR2 YFSETQ. CDR3 region: CASSGGTDNSPLHF. CDR3 DNA sequence: TGCGCCAGCAGTGGGGGGACAGATAATTCACCCCTCCACTTT.

This clone has more than one count but fewer than ten. The rearrangement uses TRBV19 and TRBJ1-2; 11 nucleotides match TRBD1. CDR1 is LNHDA, CDR2 SQIVND, per germline (reference sequence). There are 13 residues in the CDR3. The CDR3 reads CASIGQGASGYTF. In DNA form, the CDR3 reads TGTGCTTCAATCGGACAGGGGGCGAGTGGCTACACCTTC.

The rearrangement joins TRBV19 to TRBJ2-1, with D maybe TRBD2 (5 bases). The CDR3 loop spans 14 amino acids. V was trimmed by 3 bases and J by 9 bases, leaving 15 bases between them. Looked up from germline, CDR1 is LNHDA and CDR2 is SQIVND (reference sequence). The CDR3, as DNA: TGTGCCAGTAGTATTCGAGGGCAAGCTGCTGAGCAGTTCTTC. Protein sequence: CASSIRGQAAEQFF.

This chain links TRBV7-2 with TRBJ2-7, with 11 bases identical to TRBD2. The CDR3 contains 16 residues. The germline V gene encodes CDR1 SGHTA and CDR2 FQGNSA. The J segment lost 5 bases and the V segment lost 3 bases, leaving 9 bases of the junction unmatched. The CDR3 bases are TGTGCCAGCAGCTTCCGGCTAGCGGGGGGAAGGGACGAGCAGTACTTC. This sequence encodes CASSFRLAGGRDEQYF.

In this sample, this clone turned up a few times. This chain links TRBV7-9 with TRBJ1-5, with 7 bases aligning to TRBD1. The CDR3 is 14 residues long. CDR1 SEHNR and CDR2 FQNEAQ come from the germline V gene (reference sequence). Germline trimming cut 5 bases from V and 2 bases from J; bases unmatched to any gene: 3. CDR3 in amino acids: CASSQTGGNQPQHF. As DNA, the CDR3 is TGTGCCAGCAGCCAAACAGGGGGCAATCAGCCCCAGCATTTT.

This chain uses TRBV12-3 or TRBV12-4 with TRBJ2-2, with D uncertain. Trimming stripped 5 bases from V and 7 bases from J, with 11 bases between. This CDR3 has 13 residues. The CDR3 here is CASSAFSGGELFF. In DNA form, the CDR3 reads TGTGCCAGCAGTGCCTTTTCGGGCGGGGAGCTGTTTTTT.

This clone was seen more than once but under ten times. The chain recombines TRBV28 with TRBJ1-1; D ambiguous. In germline, CDR1 is MDHEN, CDR2 SYDVKM. Trimming stripped 8 bases from V and 0 bases from J, with 13 bases between. This CDR3 comprises 14 residues. CDR3 loop: CASPPAGVNTEAFF. DNA of the CDR3: TGTGCCAGCCCGCCAGCGGGCGTGAACACTGAAGCTTTCTTT.

This sequence joins TRBV13 and TRBJ1-1; 7 bases are a match to TRBD1. V lost 6 bases to trimming and J lost 2 bases; unmatched junction nucleotides: 6. CDR1 PRHDT and CDR2 FYEKMQ come from the germline V gene (reference sequence). The CDR3 consists of 14 residues. Here the CDR3 DNA reads TGTGCCAGCAGGCCCCGGGACAGTAACACTGAAGCTTTCTTT. It yields the protein CASRPRDSNTEAFF.

The CDR3 region has the DNA TGTGCCAGCAGCCAACAGGGGGCGGAAGAGCAGTACTTC. Its translation is CASSQQGAEEQYF. This chain links TRBV7-9 with TRBJ2-7, with 9 bases lining up with TRBD1. The junction had 6 bases not matched to a gene; V was cut back by 5 bases and J by 7 bases. The germline V gene encodes CDR1 SEHNR and CDR2 FQNEAQ (reference sequence). The CDR3 runs to 13 residues.

The V and J genes are TRBV6-1 and TRBJ2-1, with 12 bases identical to TRBD2. CDR3 length: 14 residues. V lost 8 bases to trimming and J lost 6 bases; unmatched junction nucleotides: 5. CDR1 MNHNS and CDR2 SASEGT come from the germline V gene. For the CDR3, the DNA is TGTGCCAGCTACCTAGCGGGAGGGCTCAATGAGCAGTTCTTC. Amino acid sequence: CASYLAGGLNEQFF.

The rearrangement links TRBV7-9 to TRBJ1-1; TRBD1 matches 7 bases. Germline V gene data show CDR1 as SEHNR and CDR2 as FQNEAQ (reference sequence). The CDR3 runs 14 residues. V lost 5 bases to trimming and J lost 1 base; unmatched junction nucleotides: 4. CDR3 coding DNA: TGTGCCAGCAGCCTGACAGGGTCGAACACTGAAGCTTTCTTT. Its protein product is CASSLTGSNTEAFF.